These T cell receptor beta chains were read from a single sample in a study of beta chain features in type 1 diabetes. Profiled with immunoSEQ multiplex PCR; TCRdb holds only in-frame clones, not every one. Seen here are about 130,000 clones, 9% to 9.5% observed once, and the top ten hold 0.6% to 0.8%. Sequencing was performed on central memory CD4+ T cells from blood. The source is a young man in good health. Both conserved end residues are part of each CDR3. Fields, in order: J gene, D gene, clone size, V gene, CDR3 DNA, CDR3 protein. A D gene is named only where the DNA matches it firmly. Clone size is not always given. Where it is, it says once, few, many or a class for expanded clones.

J: TRBJ1-4; D: -; size: few; V: TRBV28; DNA: TGTGCCAGCAGTTATGGGACAATCGGCGAAAAACTGTTTTTT; CDR3: CASSYGTIGEKLFF
J: TRBJ2-3; D: TRBD2; size: -; V: TRBV30; DNA: TGTGCCTGGCGACTAGCGGGGGTTCCAGATACGCAGTATTTT; CDR3: CAWRLAGVPDTQYF
J: TRBJ2-7; D: -; size: -; V: TRBV28; DNA: TGTGCCAGCACCCATAGGGGCAGGGGCTACGAGCAGTACTTC; CDR3: CASTHRGRGYEQYF
J: TRBJ1-1; D: -; size: -; V: TRBV14; DNA: TGTGCCAGCAGCCAGAGCGCCGGCACGCGCCTCCGGAACACTGAAGCTTTCTTT; CDR3: CASSQSAGTRLRNTEAFF
J: TRBJ2-3; D: -; size: few; V: TRBV5-1; DNA: TGCGCCAGCAGCCCGACACTCACAGATACGCAGTATTTT; CDR3: CASSPTLTDTQYF
J: TRBJ1-1; D: -; size: few; V: TRBV4-3; DNA: TGCGCCAGCAGCCCACAGGTTAAGGTCGCTGAAGCTTTCTTT; CDR3: CASSPQVKVAEAFF
J: TRBJ2-3; D: TRBD2; size: -; V: TRBV10-3; DNA: TGTGCCATCAGACCGGGACTAGCGGGGGGGCGAGCAGATACGCAGTATTTT; CDR3: CAIRPGLAGGRADTQYF
J: TRBJ2-5; D: -; size: -; V: TRBV28; DNA: TGTGCCAGCAGTTTCGGAACAGGATTCCAAGAGACCCAGTACTTC; CDR3: CASSFGTGFQETQYF
J: TRBJ2-5; D: -; size: -; V: TRBV4-1; DNA: TGCGCCAGCAGCCAGGGGCAGGCAGGAGAGACCCAGTACTTC; CDR3: CASSQGQAGETQYF
J: TRBJ2-1; D: TRBD2; size: -; V: TRBV19; DNA: TGTGCCAGTATGGGGACTAGCGGGGTCATTTCCTACAATGAGCAGTTCTTC; CDR3: CASMGTSGVISYNEQFF
J: TRBJ2-7; D: TRBD1; size: few; V: TRBV27; DNA: TGTGCCAGCAGTTTATCGATTGGGACAGGGACCTACGAGCAGTACTTC; CDR3: CASSLSIGTGTYEQYF
J: TRBJ2-7; D: TRBD2; size: -; V: TRBV28; DNA: TGTGCCAGCAGTTTGACTAGCGGGGGAGCCCAATACGAGCAGTACTTC; CDR3: CASSLTSGGAQYEQYF
J: TRBJ1-2; D: TRBD1; size: few; V: TRBV10-3; DNA: TGTGCCATCAGTGAGAGGCAGGGGGATGGCTACACCTTC; CDR3: CAISERQGDGYTF
J: TRBJ2-5; D: TRBD1; size: many; V: TRBV11-2; DNA: TGTGCCAGCAGCCAAAGGGACAGACAAATCCAAGAGACCCAGTACTTC; CDR3: CASSQRDRQIQETQYF
J: TRBJ1-2; D: TRBD1; size: few; V: TRBV6-5; DNA: TGTGCCAGCAGTTACCTACAGGGGGTTAGTGGCTACACCTTC; CDR3: CASSYLQGVSGYTF
J: TRBJ2-5; D: TRBD2; size: -; V: TRBV5-4; DNA: TGTGCCAGCAGCTTACCTAGCGGCCAAGAGACCCAGTACTTC; CDR3: CASSLPSGQETQYF
J: TRBJ1-1; D: -; size: few; V: TRBV30; DNA: TGTGCCTGGAGGATTCGATCCGGCGGGACTGAAGCTTTCTTT; CDR3: CAWRIRSGGTEAFF
J: TRBJ2-3; D: -; size: -; V: TRBV5-1; DNA: TGCGCCAGCACCCCCATACAAGGGGCCCCAGATACGCAGTATTTT; CDR3: CASTPIQGAPDTQYF
J: TRBJ2-7; D: TRBD1; size: few; V: TRBV7-2; DNA: TGTGCCAGCAGCTCGAGCGGGGGACAGGGGAACTACGAGCAGTACTTC; CDR3: CASSSSGGQGNYEQYF
J: TRBJ2-1; D: -; size: -; V: TRBV2; DNA: TGTGCCAGCAGTGGGCGGGTCCACAATGAGCAGTTCTTC; CDR3: CASSGRVHNEQFF
J: TRBJ2-7; D: TRBD1; size: -; V: TRBV25-1; DNA: TGTGCCAGTCGAATGACAGGGTCCTACGAGCAGTACTTC; CDR3: CASRMTGSYEQYF
J: TRBJ1-2; D: -; size: few; V: TRBV5-4; DNA: TGTGCCAGCAGCTTGGAGGGGGATAGATTTCGTGGCTACACCTTC; CDR3: CASSLEGDRFRGYTF
J: TRBJ2-5; D: TRBD2; size: many; V: TRBV4-2; DNA: TGTGCCAGCAGCCAACCGGGACTAGGAGAGGCAGAGACCCAGTACTTC; CDR3: CASSQPGLGEAETQYF
J: TRBJ1-2; D: TRBD1; size: -; V: TRBV28; DNA: TGTGCCAGCGGGAGAATTGACAGGGCGAGTGGCTATGGCTACACCTTC; CDR3: CASGRIDRASGYGYTF
J: TRBJ2-4; D: -; size: -; V: TRBV4-2; DNA: TGTGCCAGCAGCCGCACAGGGACGATTGACATTCAGTACTTC; CDR3: CASSRTGTIDIQYF
J: TRBJ1-2; D: TRBD1; size: -; V: TRBV4-3; DNA: TGCGCCAGCAGCCAAGAATCCGGGACAGCCTCGCGCTATGGCTACACCTTC; CDR3: CASSQESGTASRYGYTF
J: TRBJ2-5; D: TRBD1; size: -; V: TRBV7-3; DNA: TGTGCCAGCAGCTTAACGTCCGACAGGGGAGGAACCCAGTACTTC; CDR3: CASSLTSDRGGTQYF
J: TRBJ1-1; D: TRBD1; size: few; V: TRBV5-1; DNA: TGCGCCAGCAACCGTGGGGACAGCACCATGAACACTGAAGCTTTCTTT; CDR3: CASNRGDSTMNTEAFF
J: TRBJ1-2; D: -; size: -; V: TRBV7-9; DNA: TGTGCCAGCAGCTTAGAAGGGGTCGGCGGATCCTCCTATGGCTACACCTTC; CDR3: CASSLEGVGGSSYGYTF
J: TRBJ2-5; D: -; size: few; V: TRBV18; DNA: TGTGCCAGCTCAAAAGAGACCTCTACGAGGGAGCAGTACTTC; CDR3: CASSKETSTREQYF
J: TRBJ1-4; D: TRBD1; size: few; V: TRBV4-2; DNA: TGTGCCAGCAGCCCCGACAGGGTAACGGTGGTGACTAATGAAAAACTGTTTTTT; CDR3: CASSPDRVTVVTNEKLFF
J: TRBJ2-5; D: -; size: -; V: TRBV5-4; DNA: TGTGCCAGCAGCTTGGGTACACAAATTGGGGAGCAGTACTTC; CDR3: CASSLGTQIGEQYF
J: TRBJ1-2; D: -; size: -; V: TRBV9; DNA: TGTGCCAGCAGCGTAGCCCAGGCGGGAAACTATGGCTACACCTTC; CDR3: CASSVAQAGNYGYTF
J: TRBJ1-5; D: -; size: -; V: TRBV7-9; DNA: TGTGCCAGCAGCGGCGGACAGAATCAGCCCCAGCATTTT; CDR3: CASSGGQNQPQHF
J: TRBJ1-1; D: TRBD1; size: -; V: TRBV7-2; DNA: TGTGCCAGCAGCTCCAGGGGGACTGAAGCTTTCTTT; CDR3: CASSSRGTEAFF
J: TRBJ1-1; D: -; size: -; V: TRBV29-1; DNA: TGCAGCTCCTCTCGGGGGGGGGCAACTGAAGCTTTCTTT; CDR3: CSSSRGGATEAFF
J: TRBJ2-7; D: -; size: -; V: TRBV4-3; DNA: TGCGCCAGCAGCCGAGCATTAGGCGCAGGGGCCTACGAGCAGTACTTC; CDR3: CASSRALGAGAYEQYF
J: TRBJ2-4; D: -; size: few; V: TRBV7-2; DNA: TGTGCCAGCAGCTTCGGTATACTAGCCAAAAACATTCAGTACTTC; CDR3: CASSFGILAKNIQYF
J: TRBJ2-3; D: TRBD1; size: few; V: TRBV4-3; DNA: TGCGCCAGCAGCCAAGAACAGGGGATGTGGGATACGCAGTATTTT; CDR3: CASSQEQGMWDTQYF
J: TRBJ2-3; D: TRBD2; size: -; V: TRBV9; DNA: TGTGCCAGCAGCGCTCGGACTAGTAGCACAGATACGCAGTATTTT; CDR3: CASSARTSSTDTQYF
J: TRBJ2-1; D: -; size: -; V: TRBV21-1; DNA: TGTGCCAGCAGCAAAGTGGGACTTCAGGGGGTAGACAATGAGCAGTTCTTC; CDR3: CASSKVGLQGVDNEQFF
J: TRBJ2-3; D: TRBD2; size: -; V: TRBV4-1; DNA: TGCGCCAGCAGCCAAGAGAGTGCGGGACTAGCTGGCGATACGCAGTATTTT; CDR3: CASSQESAGLAGDTQYF
J: TRBJ2-3; D: -; size: -; V: TRBV27; DNA: TGTGCCAGCAGGGCAGGGTATCGCACAGATACGCAGTATTTT; CDR3: CASRAGYRTDTQYF
J: TRBJ2-2; D: TRBD2; size: -; V: TRBV5-1; DNA: TGCGCCAGCAGCTTACTAGCGGGGAACACCGGGGAGCTGTTTTTT; CDR3: CASSLLAGNTGELFF
J: TRBJ2-2; D: TRBD2; size: -; V: TRBV7-2; DNA: TGTGCCAGCAGCGTACGGGGCGTAGCGGGGGGGCGACGTGGGGAGCTGTTTTTT; CDR3: CASSVRGVAGGRRGELFF
J: TRBJ2-5; D: -; size: few; V: TRBV7-6; DNA: TGTGCCAGCAGCCCCAGAAGAGATGGACTGCAAGAGACCCAGTACTTC; CDR3: CASSPRRDGLQETQYF
J: TRBJ2-5; D: TRBD2; size: -; V: TRBV5-6; DNA: TGTGCCAGCAGCTTGGGACTAGCGAGAAAAGAGACCCAGTACTTC; CDR3: CASSLGLARKETQYF
J: TRBJ2-7; D: -; size: few; V: TRBV21-1; DNA: TGTGCCAGCAGCAGGACAGGGAGGGTCTACGAGCAGTACTTC; CDR3: CASSRTGRVYEQYF
J: TRBJ2-1; D: TRBD1; size: -; V: TRBV6-5; DNA: TGTGCCAGCAGTTACTGGGACAGCAACAATGAGCAGTTCTTC; CDR3: CASSYWDSNNEQFF
J: TRBJ1-2; D: TRBD1; size: -; V: TRBV14; DNA: TGTGCCAGCAGCCTCCGGAGGGGGCCGCCATCTGGCTACACCTTC; CDR3: CASSLRRGPPSGYTF
J: TRBJ2-7; D: -; size: -; V: TRBV5-8; DNA: TGTGCCAGCTTGCGGTACTCCTACGAGCAGTACTTC; CDR3: CASLRYSYEQYF
J: TRBJ1-5; D: TRBD1; size: few; V: TRBV18; DNA: TGTGCCAGCTCACCGTACAGGGGGCCTGGTAACAATCAGCCCCAGCATTTT; CDR3: CASSPYRGPGNNQPQHF
J: TRBJ2-5; D: TRBD2; size: few; V: TRBV11-2; DNA: TGTGCCAGCGGTTCAGGGGCTAGCGGGGTACGCTGGGAGCAGTACTTC; CDR3: CASGSGASGVRWEQYF
J: TRBJ2-5; D: TRBD1; size: -; V: TRBV15; DNA: TGTGCCACCAGGAAAGGGACAGACCAAGAGACCCAGTACTTC; CDR3: CATRKGTDQETQYF
J: TRBJ2-5; D: -; size: many; V: TRBV28; DNA: TGTGCCAGCAGTCTTGCAGTAGAGACCCAGTACTTC; CDR3: CASSLAVETQYF
J: TRBJ1-5; D: TRBD1; size: -; V: TRBV30; DNA: TGTGCCTGGAGTGTTTTACAGGGGACTCAGCCCCAGCATTTT; CDR3: CAWSVLQGTQPQHF
J: TRBJ1-4; D: -; size: few; V: TRBV19; DNA: TGTGCCAGTAAACGACAGCCCGATGAAAAACTGTTTTTT; CDR3: CASKRQPDEKLFF
J: TRBJ2-5; D: TRBD2; size: -; V: TRBV5-1; DNA: TGCGCCAGCAGCTTGGTGGCGGGGGGATCTCAAGAGACCCAGTACTTC; CDR3: CASSLVAGGSQETQYF